Each of the 18 T cell receptor beta chains below was sequenced from the same sample in a study of response to subunit inactivated influenza vaccine. TCRdb ran MiXCR on the RT-PCR reads and lists one entry per CDR3 protein. The sample lists 450,000 to 550,000 distinct CDR3 sequences, roughly 25% occurring once. The sequences come from CD4+ T cells sorted from PBMCs, collected 5 days after vaccination. The receptors stem from a man aged 45-65 years who received an inactivated influenza vaccine.

The V call is TRBV18, the J call TRBJ2-4; TRBD1 is a possible D gene (6 bases). Trimming took off 0 bases at V and 4 bases at J, with 7 bases between the two ends. The CDR3 is 14 amino acids. Germline values: CDR1 KGHSH, CDR2 LQKENI. The CDR3 region has the DNA TGTGCCAGCTCACCACCGGGGACAAAAAACATTCAGTACTTC. Amino acids: CASSPPGTKNIQYF. Based on the CDR3 plus reference TRBV18 and TRBJ2-4, the full variable domain is NAGVMQNPRHLVRRRGQEARLRCSPMKGHSHVYWYRQLPEEGLKFMVYLQKENIIDESGMPKERFSAEFPKEGPSILRIQQVVRGDSAAYFCASSPPGTKNIQYFGAGTRLSVL.

V is TRBV14 and J is TRBJ2-3; D is perhaps TRBD1 or TRBD2 (5 bases each). Germline assignment: CDR1 SGHDN and CDR2 FVKESK. The V end was cut by 8 bases, the J end by 8 bases, with 11 bases between. The CDR3 runs to 11 residues. CDR3 bases: TGTGCCAGCGGGGGAATATTTACGCAGTATTTT. It translates to CASGGIFTQYF. Complete variable domain (other parts from reference TRBV14 and TRBJ2-3): EAGVTQFPSHSVIEKGQTVTLRCDPISGHDNLYWYRRVMGKEIKFLLHFVKESKQDESGMPNNRFLAERTGGTYSTLKVQPAELEDSGVYFCASGGIFTQYFGPGTRLTVL.

This clonotype was seen a few times. The chain employs TRBV27 and TRBJ1-6; no clear D. Trimming stripped 5 bases from V and 5 bases from J, with 7 bases between. The germline gives CDR1 MNHEY, CDR2 SMNVEV (reference sequence). CDR3 length: 13 amino acids. The CDR3 bases are TGTGCCAGCAGTGGACGTCATAATTCACCCCTCCACTTT. It is translated as CASSGRHNSPLHF.

This clonotype was seen more than once but under ten times. The rearrangement links TRBV29-1 to TRBJ1-2; D remains unclear. This CDR3 has 11 amino acids. Deletions cut 7 bases from V and 5 bases from J, with 11 bases between. Germline CDR1 and CDR2: SQVTM and ANQGSEA. CDR3: CSAREVYGYTF. In DNA form, the CDR3 reads TGCAGCGCGCGAGAGGTATATGGCTACACCTTC.

This clonotype has a handful of counts. The chain carries TRBV6-2 or TRBV6-3 and TRBJ2-3; 9 bases match TRBD1. This CDR3 comprises 14 residues. V lost 5 bases, J lost 5 bases, and 5 bases stayed unmatched. From germline, CDR1 is MNHEY and CDR2 SVGEGT. The CDR3 region has the DNA TGTGCCAGCAGTAACCGGGACAGGGTAGATACGCAGTATTTT. It is translated as CASSNRDRVDTQYF.

The V and J genes are TRBV12-3 or TRBV12-4 and TRBJ2-3; possible D gene TRBD2, 7 bases. The CDR3 totals 14 residues. V was clipped by 6 bases and J by 3 bases, with 13 bases between them. The CDR3 nucleotides are TGTGCCAGCAGCTGGGGGGGGCTGACAGATACGCAGTATTTT. Its protein product is CASSWGGLTDTQYF.

J is TRBJ1-4 and V is TRBV20-1, with D perhaps TRBD1 (6 bases). V was clipped by 7 bases and J by 8 bases, with 14 bases between them. Looked up from germline, CDR1 is DFQATT and CDR2 is SNEGSKA (reference sequence). This CDR3 contains 12 residues. The CDR3 here is CSVRGRGEKLFF. The DNA of the CDR3 is TGCAGTGTCAGAGGCAGGGGAGAAAAACTGTTTTTT.

This clonotype turned up a few times. The chain carries TRBV12-3 or TRBV12-4 and TRBJ2-1, with 9 bases lining up with TRBD2. V dropped 1 base and J dropped 9; count of bases not matched to a gene: 4. This CDR3 has 14 residues. For the CDR3, the DNA is TGTGCCAGCAGTTTAGGCGGGGGGGGGCTTGAGCAGTTCTTC. This gives the protein CASSLGGGGLEQFF.

The rearrangement joins TRBV7-2 to TRBJ1-5; 7 bases fit TRBD1. Unmatched junction bases numbered 6, after V lost 2 bases and J lost 5 bases. CDR3 size: 15 residues. Germline values: CDR1 SGHTA, CDR2 FQGNSA. CDR3 sequence reads: CASSLQGQFHQPQHF. The CDR3 DNA reads as TGTGCCAGCAGCTTACAGGGACAGTTTCATCAGCCCCAGCATTTT.

The chain uses TRBV19 and TRBJ2-2; D not certain. Deletions cut 9 bases from V and 2 bases from J, with 10 bases between. Per germline, CDR1 LNHDA and CDR2 SQIVND (reference sequence). This CDR3 is built from 13 residues. The CDR3 bases are TGTGCCAGCGAACACGAAAACACCGGGGAGCTGTTTTTT. Its protein is CASEHENTGELFF.

This clonotype was recorded a few times. This sequence joins TRBV15 and TRBJ1-5; D not resolved. V lost 2 bases to trimming and J lost 4 bases, with 12 bases between them. Germline V gene sequence: CDR1 LNHNV, CDR2 YYDKDF (reference sequence). The CDR3 covers 15 residues. Here the CDR3 DNA reads TGTGCCACCAGCAGACCCGACATGGCAAATCAGCCCCAGCATTTT. Its protein product is CATSRPDMANQPQHF.

The chain couples TRBV10-3 to TRBJ2-5; the D is unclear. Germline loops: CDR1 ENHRY, CDR2 SYGVKD. CDR3 length: 11 amino acids. Trimming removed 4 bases from V and 4 bases from J, with 4 bases in between. The CDR3 region is CAISARETQYF. The CDR3 DNA is TGTGCCATCAGTGCGCGAGAGACCCAGTACTTC.

This clonotype was observed a few times. J is TRBJ2-4 and V is TRBV14; D remains unclear. There are 16 residues in the CDR3. V lost 0 bases, J lost 1 base, and 10 bases lay in between. The germline V gene encodes CDR1 SGHDN and CDR2 FVKESK. The CDR3 DNA reads as TGTGCCAGCAGCCAAGACAGTTTAGGGGCCAAAAACATTCAGTACTTC. This encodes CASSQDSLGAKNIQYF. Based on the CDR3 plus reference TRBV14 and TRBJ2-4, the full variable domain is EAGVTQFPSHSVIEKGQTVTLRCDPISGHDNLYWYRRVMGKEIKFLLHFVKESKQDESGMPNNRFLAERTGGTYSTLKVQPAELEDSGVYFCASSQDSLGAKNIQYFGAGTRLSVL.

This clonotype was picked up many times. The genes are TRBV12-3 or TRBV12-4 and TRBJ2-3; D gene ambiguous. V was clipped by 2 bases and J by 0 bases, with 9 bases between them. CDR3 length equals 15 residues. In DNA, the CDR3 is TGTGCCAGCAGTTTAAGGGTATCCAGCACAGATACGCAGTATTTT. Protein product: CASSLRVSSTDTQYF.

This clonotype was counted between two and nine times. The chain joins TRBV3-1 to TRBJ2-5; 9 bases map to TRBD2. Per the germline V gene, CDR1 is LGHDT and CDR2 is YNNKEL (reference sequence). This CDR3 is 14 amino acids long. The J segment lost 3 bases and the V segment lost 5 bases, leaving 4 bases of the junction unmatched. The CDR3 protein is CASSKSGGKETQYF. The DNA of the CDR3 is TGTGCCAGCAGCAAAAGCGGGGGGAAAGAGACCCAGTACTTC.

This clonotype was recorded a few times. The genes are TRBV7-9 and TRBJ2-4; 7 bases fit TRBD1. Germline CDR1 SEHNR, CDR2 FQNEAQ (reference sequence). The trim removed 5 bases at V and 3 bases at J, leaving 7 bases unmatched. The CDR3 is 15 amino acids. CDR3 DNA: TGTGCCAGCAGCGCTATGACAGGGATCAAAAACATTCAGTACTTC. Amino acid sequence: CASSAMTGIKNIQYF.

Details on this clonotype: One junction end disagrees with the germline gene, perhaps due to a read error. V and J are TRBV7-2 and TRBJ2-7; D is perhaps TRBD1 or TRBD2 (6 bases each). The CDR3 has 11 amino acids. CDR1 and CDR2 from the germline V gene are SGHTA and FQGNSA. CDR3 coding DNA: TGTGCCAGCAGCCGGAGGGGGGCCACCGTCTTC. Encoded protein: CASSRRGATVF.

The chain carries TRBV29-1 and TRBJ2-4, with D perhaps being TRBD1 or TRBD2 (5 bases each). Deletions cut 4 bases from V and 9 bases from J, with 16 bases between. The CDR3 runs to 13 residues. Germline-derived CDR1 and CDR2 are SQVTM and ANQGSEA. As DNA, the CDR3 is TGCAGCGTTGTCCCTGGGACCGGCGGCATTCAGTACTTC. Its protein is CSVVPGTGGIQYF.